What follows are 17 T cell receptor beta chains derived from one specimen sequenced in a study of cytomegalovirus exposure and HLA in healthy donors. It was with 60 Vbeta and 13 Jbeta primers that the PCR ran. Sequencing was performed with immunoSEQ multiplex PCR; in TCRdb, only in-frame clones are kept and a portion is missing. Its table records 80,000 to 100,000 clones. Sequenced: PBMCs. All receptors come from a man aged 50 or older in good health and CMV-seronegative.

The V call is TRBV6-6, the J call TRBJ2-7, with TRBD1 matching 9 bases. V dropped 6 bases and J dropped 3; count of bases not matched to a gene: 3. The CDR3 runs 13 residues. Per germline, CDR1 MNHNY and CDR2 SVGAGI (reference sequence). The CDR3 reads CASSRDRDYEQYF. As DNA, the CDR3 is TGTGCCAGCAGCCGGGACAGGGACTACGAGCAGTACTTC.

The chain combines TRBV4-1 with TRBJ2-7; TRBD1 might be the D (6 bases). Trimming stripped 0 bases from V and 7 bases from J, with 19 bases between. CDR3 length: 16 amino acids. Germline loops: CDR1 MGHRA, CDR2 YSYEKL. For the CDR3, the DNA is TGCGCCAGCAGCCAAGATCCACAGGGTTGGGGTATGGAGCAGTACTTC. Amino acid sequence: CASSQDPQGWGMEQYF.

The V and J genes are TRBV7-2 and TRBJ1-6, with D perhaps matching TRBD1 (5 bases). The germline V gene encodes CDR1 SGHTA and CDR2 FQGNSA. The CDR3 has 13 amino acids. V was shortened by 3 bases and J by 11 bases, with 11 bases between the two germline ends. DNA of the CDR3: TGTGCCAGCAGCTTCTTGGGGGGGGCACCCCTCCACTTT. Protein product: CASSFLGGAPLHF.

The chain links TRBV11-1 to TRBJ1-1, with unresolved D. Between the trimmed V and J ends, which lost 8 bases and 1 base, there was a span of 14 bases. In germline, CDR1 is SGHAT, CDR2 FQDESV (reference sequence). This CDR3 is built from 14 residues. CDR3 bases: TGTGCCAGCCTCATCCGCGCCGGGAACACTGAAGCTTTCTTT. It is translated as CASLIRAGNTEAFF.

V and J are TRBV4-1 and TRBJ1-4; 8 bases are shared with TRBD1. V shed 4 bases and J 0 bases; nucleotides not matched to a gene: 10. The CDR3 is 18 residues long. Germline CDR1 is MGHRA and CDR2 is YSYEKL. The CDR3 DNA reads TGCGCCAGCAGCCGTGAGGACAGGGACTACTCAACTAATGAAAAACTGTTTTTT. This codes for CASSREDRDYSTNEKLFF.

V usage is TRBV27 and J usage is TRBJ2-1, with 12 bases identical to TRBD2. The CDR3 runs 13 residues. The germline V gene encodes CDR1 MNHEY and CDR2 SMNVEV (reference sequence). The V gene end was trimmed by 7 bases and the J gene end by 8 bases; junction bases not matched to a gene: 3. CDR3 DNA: TGTGCCAGCAAGGGACTAGCGGGCGATGAGCAGTTCTTC. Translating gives CASKGLAGDEQFF.

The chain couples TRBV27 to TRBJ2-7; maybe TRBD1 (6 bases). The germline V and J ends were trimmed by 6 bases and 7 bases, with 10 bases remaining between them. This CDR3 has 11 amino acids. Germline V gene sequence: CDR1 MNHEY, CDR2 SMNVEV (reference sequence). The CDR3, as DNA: TGTGCCAGCAGCGAGAGGGGGGAGCAGTACTTC. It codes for CASSERGEQYF.

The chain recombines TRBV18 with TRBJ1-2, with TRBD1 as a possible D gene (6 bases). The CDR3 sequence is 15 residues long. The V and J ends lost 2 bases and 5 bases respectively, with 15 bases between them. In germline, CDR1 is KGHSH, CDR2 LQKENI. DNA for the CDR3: TGTGCCAGCTCACCAACGACAGGCCGGAGGTATGGCTACACCTTC. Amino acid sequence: CASSPTTGRRYGYTF.

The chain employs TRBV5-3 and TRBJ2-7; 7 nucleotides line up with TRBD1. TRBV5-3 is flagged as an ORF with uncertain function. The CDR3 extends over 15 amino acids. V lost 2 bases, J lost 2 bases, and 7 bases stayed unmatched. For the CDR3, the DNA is TGTGCCAGAAGCTTTACCTGGCAGGGGGCCTACGAGCAGTACTTC. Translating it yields CARSFTWQGAYEQYF.

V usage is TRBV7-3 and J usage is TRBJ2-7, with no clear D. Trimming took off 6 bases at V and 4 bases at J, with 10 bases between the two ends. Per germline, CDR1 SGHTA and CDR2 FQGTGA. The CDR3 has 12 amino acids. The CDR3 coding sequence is TGTGCCAGCAGTACAGAGTTTTACGAGCAGTACTTC. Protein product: CASSTEFYEQYF. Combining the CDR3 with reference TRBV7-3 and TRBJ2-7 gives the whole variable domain GAGVSQTPSNKVTEKGKYVELRCDPISGHTALYWYRQSLGQGPEFLIYFQGTGAADDSGLPNDRFFAVRPEGSVSTLKIQRTERGDSAVYLCASSTEFYEQYFGPGTRLTVT.

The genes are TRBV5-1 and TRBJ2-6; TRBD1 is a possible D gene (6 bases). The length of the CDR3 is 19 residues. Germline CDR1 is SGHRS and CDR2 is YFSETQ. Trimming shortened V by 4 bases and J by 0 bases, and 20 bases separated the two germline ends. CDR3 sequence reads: CASSLLNREILSGANVLTF. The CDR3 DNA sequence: TGCGCCAGCAGCCTACTAAACAGGGAGATACTCTCTGGGGCCAACGTCCTGACTTTC.

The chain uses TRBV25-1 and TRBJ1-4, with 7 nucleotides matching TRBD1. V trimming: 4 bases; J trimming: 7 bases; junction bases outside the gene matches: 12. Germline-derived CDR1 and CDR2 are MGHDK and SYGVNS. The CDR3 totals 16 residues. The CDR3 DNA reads TGTGCCAGCAGTGCAGGACAGGTACTTCGAAGTGAAAAACTGTTTTTT. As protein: CASSAGQVLRSEKLFF.

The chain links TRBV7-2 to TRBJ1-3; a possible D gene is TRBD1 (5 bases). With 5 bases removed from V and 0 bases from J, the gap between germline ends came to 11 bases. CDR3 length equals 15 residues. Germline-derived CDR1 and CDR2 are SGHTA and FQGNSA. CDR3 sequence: CASSPSTASGNTIYF. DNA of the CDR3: TGTGCCAGCAGCCCCTCGACAGCCTCTGGAAACACCATATATTTT.

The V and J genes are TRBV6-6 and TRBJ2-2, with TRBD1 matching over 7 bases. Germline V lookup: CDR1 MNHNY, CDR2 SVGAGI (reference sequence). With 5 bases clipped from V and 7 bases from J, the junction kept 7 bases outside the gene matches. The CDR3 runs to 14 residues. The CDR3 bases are TGTGCCAGCAGTAGAGACAGGGCGGGCGGGGAGCTGTTTTTT. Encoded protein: CASSRDRAGGELFF.

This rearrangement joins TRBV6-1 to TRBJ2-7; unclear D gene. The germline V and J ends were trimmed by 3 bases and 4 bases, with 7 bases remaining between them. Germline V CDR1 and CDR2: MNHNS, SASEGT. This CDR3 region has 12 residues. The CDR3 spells CASSDRVYEQYF. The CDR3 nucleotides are TGTGCCAGCAGTGATCGGGTTTACGAGCAGTACTTC.

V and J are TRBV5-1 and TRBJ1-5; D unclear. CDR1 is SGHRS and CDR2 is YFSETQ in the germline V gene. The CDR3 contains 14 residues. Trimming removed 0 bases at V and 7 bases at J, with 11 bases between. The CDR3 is CASSLGALGQPQHF. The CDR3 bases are TGCGCCAGCAGCTTGGGCGCGTTGGGCCAGCCCCAGCATTTT.

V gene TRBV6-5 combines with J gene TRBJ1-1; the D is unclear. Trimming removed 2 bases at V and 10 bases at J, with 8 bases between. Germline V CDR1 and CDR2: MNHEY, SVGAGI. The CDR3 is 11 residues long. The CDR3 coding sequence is TGTGCCAGCAGTTACGGCAGATCAGCTTTCTTT. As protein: CASSYGRSAFF.